This TCR beta chain was sequenced in a study of beta chain features in type 1 diabetes. Whole-study findings and limits: Shorter TCRB CDR3s, moderately but significantly so, were found in Type 1 diabetes patients in all four CD4+ subsets.

The investigators reverse transcribed all of the isolated RNA, so they sequenced expressed TCRB transcripts. Sequenced by immunoSEQ multiplex PCR; TCRdb stores in-frame clones only, minus some. The repertoire holds approximately 600,000 clones, with under 15% as singletons. The table lists this clone with a few counts. Its antigen remains unknown. Within the sample, other DNA sequences also encode this same CDR3. The sequenced sample was naive CD4+ T cells from blood. The clonotype was recovered from a young man with type 1 diabetes.

The DNA for the CDR3 is TGTGCCAGCAGCTTGGCTGGGGGCAATCAGCCCCAGCATTTT. Protein sequence: CASSLAGGNQPQHF. The chain links TRBV5-4 to TRBJ1-5; D remains ambiguous. V gave up 0 bases and J gave up 2 bases, with 6 bases separating them. CDR1 and CDR2 from the germline V gene are SGHNT and YYREEE (reference sequence). This CDR3 region has 14 residues.